Shown below are 16 T cell receptor beta chains from a single sample sequenced in a study of T cells in Graves' hyperthyroidism and ophthalmopathy. The CDR3 regions of TCR beta were amplified from RNA transcripts. First-round RT-PCR of the TCR CDR3 relied on the HTBI primer set. TCRdb passed the multiplex PCR reads through MiXCR, listing each CDR3 protein once. The sample records 600,000 to 900,000 distinct CDR3 sequences, around 15% being singletons. Sequencing used blood. These receptors all come from a man aged 18 to 30 with Graves' hyperthyroidism.

Note on this clonotype: Being one base from a much bigger clone, this may be a read error. The DNA for the CDR3 is TGTGCCAGCAGTTTCTCAGGAGGTGGCGTGCAGTACTTC. The encoded protein is CASSFSGGGVQYF. The genes are TRBV27 and TRBJ2-7; perhaps TRBD2 as D (5 bases). CDR1 and CDR2 from the germline V gene are MNHEY and SMNVEV (reference sequence). The CDR3 is 13 residues long. Deletions cut 3 bases from V and 9 bases from J, with 15 bases between.

At least ten counts were recorded for this clonotype. The J gene is TRBJ1-1, the V gene TRBV12-3 or TRBV12-4; maybe TRBD1 (5 bases). Between the trimmed V and J ends, which lost 5 bases and 1 base, there was a span of 11 bases. This CDR3 has 14 amino acids. As DNA, the CDR3 is TGTGCCAGCAGTCTCGGGACGGCGAACACTGAAGCTTTCTTT. Translating gives CASSLGTANTEAFF.

Of note for this clonotype: A much larger clonotype is one base distant, so this may be a read error. The rearrangement links TRBV18 to TRBJ2-5; unclear D gene. Germline V gives CDR1 KGHSH, CDR2 LQKENI. V lost 1 base to trimming and J lost 5 bases, with 17 bases between them. The CDR3 is 16 residues long. The CDR3 spells CASSPQKQLKWETQYF. CDR3 DNA sequence: TGTGCCAGCTCACCACAGAAGCAACTAAAATGGGAGACCCAGTACTTC.

A few counts support this clonotype. V gene TRBV24-1 combines with J gene TRBJ2-5; the match to TRBD2 covers 9 bases. The length of the CDR3 is 15 residues. CDR1 and CDR2 from the germline V gene are KGHDR and SFDVKD. Trimming cost V 1 base and J 4 bases; bases outside gene matches: 3. DNA for the CDR3: TGTGCCACCAGTGATTTTAGCGGGAGTCCAGAGACCCAGTACTTC. Amino acid sequence: CATSDFSGSPETQYF.

This rearrangement joins TRBV5-1 to TRBJ1-2, with a possible D match to TRBD1 (5 bases). The CDR3 extends over 14 amino acids. The V and J ends lost 0 bases and 4 bases respectively, with 10 bases between them. Germline V gives CDR1 SGHRS, CDR2 YFSETQ. The CDR3 loop reads CASSLATGTYGYTF. The CDR3 region has the DNA TGCGCCAGCAGCTTGGCCACTGGGACCTATGGCTACACCTTC. The full variable domain, rest sourced from reference TRBV5-1 and TRBJ1-2, is KAGVTQTPRYLIKTRGQQVTLSCSPISGHRSVSWYQQTPGQGLQFLFEYFSETQRNKGNFPGRFSGRQFSNSRSEMNVSTLELGDSALYLCASSLATGTYGYTFGSGTRLTVV.

The chain employs TRBV7-8 and TRBJ2-7; D is unclear. V lost 4 bases and J 4 bases, leaving 8 bases between the germline ends. Per the germline V gene, CDR1 is SGHVS and CDR2 is FQNEAQ. This CDR3 has 12 amino acids. The chain's CDR3 is CASSSLRYEQYF. The CDR3 DNA follows: TGTGCCAGCAGCTCGCTCCGATACGAGCAGTACTTC.

V usage is TRBV20-1 and J usage is TRBJ2-1; 8 bases fit TRBD2. This CDR3 comprises 14 residues. Per the germline V gene, CDR1 is DFQATT and CDR2 is SNEGSKA (reference sequence). V shed 3 bases, J shed 5 bases, and the junction held 6 bases outside the gene matches. Written as DNA, the CDR3 is TGCAGTGCTAGGGGACTAGATCTGAACAATGAGCAGTTCTTC. The encoded protein is CSARGLDLNNEQFF.

This clonotype appeared many times. The chain has TRBV18 and TRBJ1-2; 8 bases line up with TRBD1. The CDR3 loop spans 14 amino acids. Germline assignment: CDR1 KGHSH and CDR2 LQKENI. V shed 3 bases, J shed 2 bases, and the junction held 2 bases outside the gene matches. In DNA, the CDR3 is TGTGCCAGCTCACCGGGACAGGAGAACTATGGCTACACCTTC. Translated: CASSPGQENYGYTF.

This clonotype was seen only a few times. The genes are TRBV18 and TRBJ1-2; maybe TRBD1 (5 bases). Trimming stripped 3 bases from V and 2 bases from J, with 13 bases between. The CDR3 totals 15 residues. Germline V gene sequence: CDR1 KGHSH, CDR2 LQKENI. The CDR3: CASSPREGPNYGYTF. The CDR3 coding sequence is TGTGCCAGCTCACCGAGGGAGGGACCGAACTATGGCTACACCTTC.

This clonotype was observed a handful of times. V usage is TRBV5-1 and J usage is TRBJ1-1; D not resolved. The CDR3 length is 15 residues. Between the trimmed V and J ends, which lost 4 bases and 1 base, there was a span of 14 bases. Germline V gene lookup returns CDR1 SGHRS and CDR2 YFSETQ. The CDR3 loop is CASSKSPSQNTEAFF. Here the CDR3 DNA reads TGCGCCAGCAGCAAATCACCCAGCCAGAACACTGAAGCTTTCTTT.

This clonotype was counted only a few times. Germline and junction disagree at one end, which may indicate a read error. The V and J genes are TRBV29-1 and TRBJ2-4; 7 bases are a match to TRBD1. CDR1 is SQVTM, CDR2 ANQGSEA, per germline. The CDR3 contains 15 residues. CDR3 coding DNA: TGCAGCGCTGAAACCACAGGGGACCCGAAAAACATTCAGTACTTC. This gives the protein CSAETTGDPKNIQYF.

The CDR3 bases are TGCGCCAGCAGCCCAGAACAGGGAGCTAGTTCACCCCTCCACTTT. This gives the protein CASSPEQGASSPLHF. V is TRBV5-1 and J is TRBJ1-6; D is perhaps TRBD1 (6 bases). The CDR3 sequence is 15 residues long. Germline loops: CDR1 SGHRS, CDR2 YFSETQ. Trimming pared 4 bases from V and 9 bases from J, leaving 17 bases between. The variable domain in full, with the rest retrieved from reference TRBV5-1 and TRBJ1-6, is KAGVTQTPRYLIKTRGQQVTLSCSPISGHRSVSWYQQTPGQGLQFLFEYFSETQRNKGNFPGRFSGRQFSNSRSEMNVSTLELGDSALYLCASSPEQGASSPLHFGNGTRLTVT.

This clonotype was picked up many times. This chain uses TRBV7-9 with TRBJ1-5; no definite D call. Germline V lookup: CDR1 SEHNR, CDR2 FQNEAQ (reference sequence). Trimming removed 5 bases from V and 12 bases from J, with 20 bases in between. The CDR3 sequence is 14 residues long. The CDR3 DNA sequence: TGTGCCAGCAGCAATATGTCGCTCGGGTTGGACCAGCATTTT. Residues: CASSNMSLGLDQHF. Full variable domain (remainder filled in from reference TRBV7-9 and TRBJ1-5): DTGVSQNPRHKITKRGQNVTFRCDPISEHNRLYWYRQTLGQGPEFLTYFQNEAQLEKSRLLSDRFSAERPKGSFSTLEIQRTEQGDSAMYLCASSNMSLGLDQHFGDGTRLSIL.

This clonotype has a handful of counts. The chain uses TRBV7-2 and TRBJ1-4, with D possibly matching TRBD1 (5 bases). V lost 3 bases and J lost 10, with 6 bases in between. The CDR3 is 11 amino acids. Germline V lookup: CDR1 SGHTA, CDR2 FQGNSA. Here the CDR3 reads CASSFTGKLFF. DNA for the CDR3: TGTGCCAGCAGCTTCACAGGAAAACTGTTTTTT.

CDR3 nucleotide sequence: TGTGCCAGCAGCTTATTCCTTGGAGATACGCAGTATTTT. It translates to CASSLFLGDTQYF. The rearrangement uses TRBV7-9 and TRBJ2-3, with D uncertain. Trimming removed 2 bases from V and 5 bases from J, with 8 bases in between. The CDR3 contains 13 residues. Germline V gene sequence: CDR1 SEHNR, CDR2 FQNEAQ (reference sequence).

V and J are TRBV11-2 and TRBJ2-1; TRBD1 matches 7 bases. CDR3 length: 13 residues. V was pared by 1 base and J by 10 bases, with 4 bases of the junction left unmatched. Per germline, CDR1 SGHAT and CDR2 FQNNGV. This CDR3 is CASSLGLGQEQFF. The CDR3 DNA reads TGTGCCAGCAGCTTAGGTCTGGGACAGGAGCAGTTCTTC.